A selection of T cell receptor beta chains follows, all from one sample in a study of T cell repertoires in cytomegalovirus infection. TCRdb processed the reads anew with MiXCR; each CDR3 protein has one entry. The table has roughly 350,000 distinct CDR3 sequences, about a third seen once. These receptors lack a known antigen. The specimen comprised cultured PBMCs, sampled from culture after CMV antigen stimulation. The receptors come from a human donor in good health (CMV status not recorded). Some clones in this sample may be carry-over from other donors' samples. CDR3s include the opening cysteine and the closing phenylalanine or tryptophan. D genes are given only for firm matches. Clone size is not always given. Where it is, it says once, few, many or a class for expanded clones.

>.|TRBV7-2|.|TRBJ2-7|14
CASSLVGSSYVQYF
TGTGCCAGCAGCTTAGTAGGCAGCTCCTACGTGCAGTACTTC
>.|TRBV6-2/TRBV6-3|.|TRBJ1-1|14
CASSNRGFETEAFF
TGTGCCAGCAGTAACCGGGGCTTCGAGACTGAAGCTTTCTTT
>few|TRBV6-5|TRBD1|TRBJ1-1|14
CASSRGQGVPEAFF
TGTGCCAGCAGCAGGGGACAGGGGGTCCCTGAAGCTTTCTTT
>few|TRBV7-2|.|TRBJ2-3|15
CASSRQGGTTDTQYF
TGTGCCAGCAGCCGCCAGGGCGGGACCACAGATACGCAGTATTTT
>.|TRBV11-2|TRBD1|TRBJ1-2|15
CASSLMTGGSYGYTF
TGTGCCAGCAGCTTAATGACAGGGGGCTCCTATGGCTACACCTTC
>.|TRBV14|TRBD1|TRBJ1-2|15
CASSPRTGGDYGYTF
TGTGCCAGCAGCCCTAGGACAGGGGGTGACTATGGCTACACCTTC
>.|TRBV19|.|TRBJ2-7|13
CASSMGRPYEQYF
TGTGCCAGTAGTATGGGTCGTCCCTACGAGCAGTACTTC
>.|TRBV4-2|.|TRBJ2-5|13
CASSQGLVGTQYF
TGTGCCAGCAGCCAAGGACTAGTAGGGACCCAGTACTTC
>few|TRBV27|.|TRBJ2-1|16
CASSIIGSSSYNEQFF
TGTGCCAGCAGTATAATAGGGTCTAGCTCCTACAATGAGCAGTTCTTC
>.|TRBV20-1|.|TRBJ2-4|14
CSAPNGIAKNIQYF
TGCAGTGCTCCCAACGGAATAGCCAAAAACATTCAGTACTTC
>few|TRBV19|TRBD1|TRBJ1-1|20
CASSIRDRGKVSTVKIEAFF
TGTGCCAGTAGTATCCGGGACAGGGGCAAGGTTTCTACAGTAAAAATTGAAGCTTTCTTT
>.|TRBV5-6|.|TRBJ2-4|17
CASSHTVGQGGKNIQYF
TGTGCCAGCAGCCATACCGTGGGGCAGGGCGGCAAAAACATTCAGTACTTC
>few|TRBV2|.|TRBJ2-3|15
CASSELVGGSHTQYF
TGTGCCAGCAGTGAATTGGTGGGTGGAAGCCATACGCAGTATTTT
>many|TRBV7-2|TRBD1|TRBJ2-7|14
CASSPKDRLNEQYF
TGTGCCAGCAGCCCCAAGGACAGGCTAAACGAGCAGTACTTC
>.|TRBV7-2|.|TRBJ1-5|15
CASSLEGGETQPQHF
TGTGCCAGCAGCTTAGAAGGAGGGGAAACTCAGCCCCAGCATTTT
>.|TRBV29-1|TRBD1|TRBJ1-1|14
CSVGFGTGNTEAFF
TGCAGCGTTGGGTTCGGGACAGGGAACACTGAAGCTTTCTTT
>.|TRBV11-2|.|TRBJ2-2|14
CASRNIPGTGELFF
TGTGCCAGCAGAAATATTCCCGGCACCGGGGAGCTGTTTTTT
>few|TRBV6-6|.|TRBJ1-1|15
CASSYSRGSMTEAFF
TGTGCCAGCAGTTACTCAAGGGGCAGTATGACTGAAGCTTTCTTT
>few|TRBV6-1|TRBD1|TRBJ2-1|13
CASRDRGGHEQFF
TGTGCCAGCAGGGACAGGGGGGGGCATGAGCAGTTCTTC
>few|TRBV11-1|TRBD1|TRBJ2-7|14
CASSKDRASYEQYF
TGTGCCAGCAGCAAGGACAGGGCCTCCTACGAGCAGTACTTC
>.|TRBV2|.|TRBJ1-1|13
CAGETDRNTEAFF
TGTGCCGGAGAGACGGACAGGAACACTGAAGCTTTCTTT
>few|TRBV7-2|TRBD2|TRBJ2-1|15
CASSLSGRAANEQFF
TGTGCCAGCAGCTTGAGCGGGAGGGCCGCGAATGAGCAGTTCTTC
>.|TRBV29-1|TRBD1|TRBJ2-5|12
CSVAGQGKTQYF
TGCAGCGTTGCGGGACAGGGAAAGACCCAGTACTTC
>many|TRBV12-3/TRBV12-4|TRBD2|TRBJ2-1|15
CASSLTSGVYNEQFF
TGTGCCAGCAGCTTAACCAGCGGGGTCTACAATGAGCAGTTCTTC
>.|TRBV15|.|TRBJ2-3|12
CATSRVLDTQYF
TGTGCCACCAGCAGAGTTTTGGATACGCAGTATTTT
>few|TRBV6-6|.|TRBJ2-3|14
CASSYGQGTDTQYF
TGTGCCAGCAGTTACGGCCAGGGAACAGATACGCAGTATTTT
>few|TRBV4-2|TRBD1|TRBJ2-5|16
CASSQGGVDRGETQYF
TGTGCCAGCAGCCAAGGGGGGGTCGACAGGGGTGAGACCCAGTACTTC
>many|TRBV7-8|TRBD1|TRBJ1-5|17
CASSFAPDRAANQPQHF
TGTGCCAGCAGCTTTGCCCCGGACAGGGCGGCCAATCAGCCCCAGCATTTT
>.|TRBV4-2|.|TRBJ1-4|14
CASRAGTENEKLFF
TGTGCCAGCAGAGCCGGGACTGAGAATGAAAAACTGTTTTTT
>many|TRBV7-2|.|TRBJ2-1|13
CASSPYSYNEQFF
TGTGCCAGCAGCCCCTACTCCTACAATGAGCAGTTCTTC
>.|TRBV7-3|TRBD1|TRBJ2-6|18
CASSVPGQGALGANVLTF
TGTGCCAGCAGCGTCCCGGGACAGGGGGCGCTCGGGGCCAACGTCCTGACTTTC
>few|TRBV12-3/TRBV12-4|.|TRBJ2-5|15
CASSPRHPEGETQYF
TGTGCCAGCAGTCCCCGACACCCTGAGGGGGAGACCCAGTACTTC
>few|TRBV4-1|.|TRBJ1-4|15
CASSQVLTTNEKLFF
TGCGCCAGCAGCCAAGTCCTGACAACTAATGAAAAACTGTTTTTT
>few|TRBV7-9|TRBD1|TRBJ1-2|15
CASSFGTGEGYGYTF
TGTGCCAGCAGTTTTGGGACAGGGGAAGGCTATGGCTACACCTTC
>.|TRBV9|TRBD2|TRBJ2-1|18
CASSVVDSGRGTYNEQFF
TGTGCCAGCAGCGTAGTTGATAGCGGGAGGGGGACCTACAATGAGCAGTTCTTC
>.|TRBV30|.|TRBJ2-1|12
CAWRQGGTRQFF
TGTGCCTGGAGACAGGGGGGGACTAGGCAGTTCTTC
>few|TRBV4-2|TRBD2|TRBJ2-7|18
CASSQAVPGGGTVYEQYF
TGTGCCAGCAGCCAAGCGGTCCCGGGGGGGGGCACAGTCTACGAGCAGTACTTC
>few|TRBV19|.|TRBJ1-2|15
CASTTDLDGLYGYTF
TGTGCCAGTACCACGGACCTTGACGGGCTTTATGGCTACACCTTC
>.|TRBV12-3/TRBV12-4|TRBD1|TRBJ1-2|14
CASSLTGGSYGYTF
TGTGCCAGCAGTCTCACAGGGGGCTCCTATGGCTACACCTTC
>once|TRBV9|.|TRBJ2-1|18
CASSDPPPGGTPNNEQFF
TGTGCCAGCAGCGACCCCCCCCCCGGCGGGACCCCCAACAATGAGCAGTTCTTC
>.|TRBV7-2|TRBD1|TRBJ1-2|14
CASSSAGTGNGYTF
TGTGCCAGCAGCTCCGCCGGGACAGGGAATGGCTACACCTTC
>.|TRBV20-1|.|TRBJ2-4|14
CSARGRGSVNIQYF
TGCAGTGCTAGGGGTAGGGGTTCGGTAAACATTCAGTACTTC
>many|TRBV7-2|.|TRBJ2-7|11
CASSLYHEQYF
TGTGCCAGCAGCTTATACCACGAGCAGTACTTC
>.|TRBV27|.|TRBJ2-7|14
CASSFRITSYEQYF
TGTGCCAGCAGTTTCAGGATTACCTCCTACGAGCAGTACTTC
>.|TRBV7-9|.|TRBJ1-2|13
CAIAGGSQTGYTF
TGTGCCATCGCGGGAGGCAGCCAGACCGGCTACACCTTC
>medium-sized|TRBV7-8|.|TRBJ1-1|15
CASSLGQMKNTEAFF
TGTGCCAGCAGCTTAGGACAGATGAAGAACACTGAAGCTTTCTTT